The clone carrying this T cell receptor beta chain was picked up a small number of times. Its specificity is unknown. Primers included in the PCR were 60 Vbeta and 13 Jbeta primers. Clones were read by immunoSEQ multiplex PCR, and TCRdb kept only the in-frame ones, dropping some. The repertoire includes approximately 100,000 clones, 10% of them detected once, and more than 5% sits in the top ten. The data are from a study of cytomegalovirus exposure and HLA in healthy donors. The study, taken as a whole, reports: Later on, an analysis found that several of the most significant clusters appeared to be linked to common viral pathogens, which included parvovirus B19.

The V end was cut by 5 bases, the J end by 9 bases, with 14 bases between. The CDR3 totals 13 residues. Germline V gene data show CDR1 as SGHTA and CDR2 as FQGNSA. The sequencing sample was made of PBMCs. This clonotype originated in a middle-aged man in good health and CMV-seropositive. The chain recombines TRBV7-2 with TRBJ2-4; perhaps TRBD1 as D (5 bases). CDR3: CASSPAGLGIQYF. The CDR3 DNA follows: TGTGCCAGCAGCCCGGCAGGGTTGGGCATTCAGTACTTC.